These 19 T cell receptor beta chains share one sample of origin, sequenced in a study of blood T cell repertoires in COVID-19. Clones were sequenced by immunoSEQ multiplex PCR, and TCRdb holds only the in-frame ones, with some missing. The repertoire holds 210,000 or so clones, about 90% seen once, with 3.7% in the top ten. The sequenced sample was PBMCs or T cells enriched from blood (not recorded which). Receptors originate from a woman in her twenties or thirties who had been exposed to COVID-19.

The rearrangement links TRBV25-1 to TRBJ2-7; D not resolved. The length of the CDR3 is 11 residues. Germline CDR1 reads MGHDK; CDR2 reads SYGVNS. The germline V and J ends were trimmed by 4 bases and 4 bases, with 5 bases remaining between them. CDR3 sequence reads: CASSALYEQYF. The CDR3 region has the DNA TGTGCCAGCAGTGCGCTATACGAGCAGTACTTC.

The chain recombines TRBV3-1 (or the pseudogene TRBV3-2) with TRBJ1-5; TRBD1 might be the D (5 bases). Germline CDR1 reads LGHDT; CDR2 reads YNNKEL (reference sequence). The CDR3 covers 14 residues. With 1 base removed from V and 4 bases from J, the gap between germline ends came to 8 bases. The chain's CDR3 is CASSQGRGNQPQHF. The CDR3 region has the DNA TGTGCCAGCAGCCAAGGTCGGGGGAATCAGCCCCAGCATTTT.

The chain joins TRBV28 to TRBJ2-5; D is unclear. Trimming pared 3 bases from V and 0 bases from J, leaving 8 bases between. The CDR3 extends over 14 amino acids. Looked up from germline, CDR1 is MDHEN and CDR2 is SYDVKM. CDR3 sequence (DNA): TGTGCCAGCAGTTTTCAACAGAACCAAGAGACCCAGTACTTC. Residues: CASSFQQNQETQYF.

The chain is built from TRBV19 and TRBJ1-2; 8 bases agree with TRBD1. V trimming: 7 bases; J trimming: 3 bases; junction bases outside the gene matches: 19. This CDR3 spans 18 amino acids. Germline values: CDR1 LNHDA, CDR2 SQIVND (reference sequence). CDR3 protein: CASTTDGWTGYKDYGYTF. The DNA of the CDR3 is TGTGCCAGTACCACAGATGGGTGGACAGGGTACAAGGACTATGGCTACACCTTC.

The chain couples TRBV30 to TRBJ1-2, with D uncertain. Germline values: CDR1 GTSNPN, CDR2 SVGIG (reference sequence). Trimming took 4 bases from V and 0 from J, leaving 12 bases between them. The CDR3 length is 14 residues. The CDR3 region is CAWNYGGSNYGYTF. CDR3 nucleotide sequence: TGTGCCTGGAATTACGGAGGCTCTAACTATGGCTACACCTTC.

This chain connects TRBV11-3 to TRBJ2-7, with TRBD1 matching 8 bases. V was pared by 5 bases and J by 3 bases, with 15 bases of the junction left unmatched. Germline V gene sequence: CDR1 SGHNT, CDR2 YENEEA. The CDR3 has 17 residues. In DNA form, the CDR3 reads TGTGCCAGCAGCCCGTCACCCCCCGGGACAGGACTCTACGAGCAGTACTTC. Encoded protein: CASSPSPPGTGLYEQYF.

The V gene is TRBV19, the J gene TRBJ1-2; maybe TRBD1 (6 bases). Germline V gene lookup returns CDR1 LNHDA and CDR2 SQIVND (reference sequence). Deletions cut 6 bases from V and 7 bases from J, with 24 bases between. The CDR3 consists of 16 residues. The CDR3 region has the DNA TGTGCCAGTAGCACACATCTGGACAGTCTAGTTGGTGGCTACACCTTC. This translates into CASSTHLDSLVGGYTF.

The chain combines TRBV5-1 with TRBJ2-2; D remains ambiguous. This CDR3 contains 13 residues. Germline loops: CDR1 SGHRS, CDR2 YFSETQ. V was pared by 4 bases and J by 6 bases, with 10 bases between. In DNA, the CDR3 is TGCGCCAGCAGCCCTGAACTTTCCGGGGAGCTGTTTTTT. Its protein is CASSPELSGELFF.

This rearrangement joins TRBV19 to TRBJ1-5, with D tentatively TRBD1 (5 bases). The length of the CDR3 is 15 residues. Deletions cut 3 bases from V and 7 bases from J, with 16 bases between. Germline CDR1 and CDR2: LNHDA and SQIVND (reference sequence). This CDR3 is CASSIRVHGVQPQHF. CDR3 sequence (DNA): TGTGCCAGTAGTATCAGGGTTCATGGGGTGCAGCCCCAGCATTTT.

The V gene is TRBV10-1, the J gene TRBJ2-3, with 8 positions matching TRBD2. This CDR3 spans 15 amino acids. J lost 3 bases, V lost 5 bases, and 7 bases had no gene match. The germline V gene has CDR1 WNHNN and CDR2 SYGVQD (reference sequence). CDR3 nucleotide sequence: TGCGCCAGCAGTAGCGGGAGCGGAGAAACAGATACGCAGTATTTT. Translated, it gives CASSSGSGETDTQYF.

A few counts support this clone. The rearrangement uses TRBV10-2 and TRBJ2-1; 9 bases align to TRBD2. Germline loops: CDR1 WSHSY, CDR2 SAAADI. CDR3 size: 14 residues. V gave up 7 bases and J gave up 2 bases; unmatched junction bases: 3. The CDR3 loop is CASNGGRAYNEQFF. Written as DNA, the CDR3 is TGCGCCAGCAATGGCGGGAGGGCCTACAATGAGCAGTTCTTC.

The rearrangement joins TRBV19 to TRBJ2-5; tentatively, D is TRBD2 (6 bases). The germline V and J ends were trimmed by 5 bases and 1 base, with 14 bases remaining between them. The CDR3 covers 15 residues. From germline, CDR1 is LNHDA and CDR2 SQIVND (reference sequence). CDR3 in DNA: TGTGCCAGTAGTCGTCGGCGGGACTTCCAAGAGACCCAGTACTTC. Translated: CASSRRRDFQETQYF.

The V and J genes are TRBV10-3 and TRBJ2-3; 9 nucleotides align to TRBD1. This CDR3 has 16 residues. Germline values: CDR1 ENHRY, CDR2 SYGVKD. The V gene end was trimmed by 4 bases and the J gene end by 1 base; junction bases not matched to a gene: 6. The CDR3: CAISGYRGRGTDTQYF. CDR3 sequence (DNA): TGTGCCATCAGTGGCTACAGGGGGCGCGGCACAGATACGCAGTATTTT.

The rearrangement uses TRBV30 and TRBJ1-2; D possibly corresponds to TRBD1 (6 bases). Germline-derived CDR1 and CDR2 are GTSNPN and SVGIG (reference sequence). The CDR3 totals 12 residues. Trimming removed 3 bases from V and 8 bases from J, with 13 bases in between. CDR3 protein: CAWRPTGLGYTF. In DNA, the CDR3 is TGTGCCTGGAGACCTACAGGGTTGGGCTACACCTTC. Full variable domain (rest looked up from reference TRBV30 and TRBJ1-2): SQTIHQWPATLVQPVGSPLSLECTVEGTSNPNLYWYRQAAGRGLQLLFYSVGIGQISSEVPQNLSASRPQDRQFILSSKKLLLSDSGFYLCAWRPTGLGYTFGSGTRLTVV.

The gene calls are TRBV9 and TRBJ2-1, with TRBD2 identical over 10 bases. Germline CDR1 reads SGDLS; CDR2 reads YYNGEE. Trimming removed 0 bases from V and 5 bases from J; junction bases left unmatched: 8. CDR3 length: 17 amino acids. CDR3 bases: TGTGCCAGCAGCGTAGAAGGGACTAGCGCGACAAACAATGAGCAGTTCTTC. It translates to CASSVEGTSATNNEQFF. The complete variable domain, with remaining parts taken from reference TRBV9 and TRBJ2-1, reads DSGVTQTPKHLITATGQRVTLRCSPRSGDLSVYWYQQSLDQGLQFLIQYYNGEERAKGNILERFSAQQFPDLHSELNLSSLELGDSALYFCASSVEGTSATNNEQFFGPGTRLTVL.

This chain connects TRBV5-3 to TRBJ1-5, with D perhaps TRBD1 (6 bases). TRBV5-3 is an ORF, with its function uncertain. The CDR3 length is 17 residues. V lost 0 bases and J 5 bases, leaving 18 bases between the germline ends. CDR3 nucleotides: TGTGCCAGAAGCTTGGACAGGGATGAAAATTACGATCAGCCCCAGCATTTT. This translates into CARSLDRDENYDQPQHF.

The chain joins TRBV9 to TRBJ2-3; tentative D call: TRBD1 (5 bases). V lost 3 bases, J lost 0 bases, and 14 bases lay in between. Per the germline V gene, CDR1 is SGDLS and CDR2 is YYNGEE. The CDR3 has 16 residues. CDR3 in DNA: TGTGCCAGCAGCGGCTATAGGGGTGGGAGCACAGATACGCAGTATTTT. Translated, it gives CASSGYRGGSTDTQYF.

This clone has just one count. The rearrangement links TRBV5-4 to TRBJ2-3; 7 bases match TRBD2. In germline, CDR1 is SGHNT, CDR2 YYREEE (reference sequence). CDR3 length equals 15 residues. After removal of 0 bases from V and 1 base from J, the junction contained 2 bases not matched to a gene. The CDR3 spells CASSLGLAGTDTQYF. DNA for the CDR3: TGTGCCAGCAGCTTGGGGCTAGCGGGCACAGATACGCAGTATTTT.

The rearrangement joins TRBV5-4 to TRBJ2-7, with 10 bases identical to TRBD2. The CDR3 runs 17 residues. Germline CDR1 is SGHNT and CDR2 is YYREEE (reference sequence). V dropped 4 bases and J dropped 1; count of bases not matched to a gene: 11. As DNA, the CDR3 is TGTGCCAGCAGCCCCCCTCGGGGGACTAGCGCTTCCTACGAGCAGTACTTC. This codes for CASSPPRGTSASYEQYF.